The 8 T cell receptor beta chains in this list originate from one sample, sequenced in a study of blood T cell repertoires in COVID-19. Some clones are missing from TCRdb's copy, which holds only in-frame ones; the method was immunoSEQ multiplex PCR. The sample lists approximately 250,000 clones; just under 90% were seen once. Input material: PBMCs or T cells enriched from blood (not recorded which). The receptors stem from a woman younger than 45 with acute COVID-19.

The rearrangement links TRBV28 to TRBJ1-6, with D tentatively TRBD1 (6 bases). The CDR3 spans 14 residues. From germline, CDR1 is MDHEN and CDR2 SYDVKM. V gave up 5 bases and J gave up 7 bases, with 12 bases separating them. The CDR3 DNA reads TGTGCCAGCAGTGCAGGGGACACAAATTCACCCCTCCACTTT. Amino acid sequence: CASSAGDTNSPLHF.

This clone was seen once. The J gene is TRBJ1-3, the V gene TRBV4-1; D unresolved. The CDR3 loop spans 18 amino acids. Trimming stripped 0 bases from V and 0 bases from J, with 15 bases between. Germline CDR1 MGHRA, CDR2 YSYEKL. The CDR3 sequence is CASSQDNPHSYSGNTIYF. The DNA for the CDR3 is TGCGCCAGCAGCCAAGATAACCCCCACAGCTACTCTGGAAACACCATATATTTT.

The J gene is TRBJ1-2, the V gene TRBV11-2; D is unclear. Germline CDR1 is SGHAT and CDR2 is FQNNGV. The V gene lost 0 bases and the J gene lost 6 bases, with 8 bases spanning the gap. The length of the CDR3 is 13 residues. CDR3 DNA: TGTGCCAGCAGCTTAGAACAGCTACATGGCTACACCTTC. This encodes CASSLEQLHGYTF.

The chain combines TRBV9 with TRBJ2-7, with 7 bases identical to TRBD1. This CDR3 spans 14 amino acids. The trim removed 4 bases at V and 2 bases at J, leaving 6 bases unmatched. CDR1 and CDR2 (germline): SGDLS, YYNGEE. The CDR3 nucleotides read TGTGCCAGCAGCCCTGGGACAGTCCCCTACGAGCAGTACTTC. Translated: CASSPGTVPYEQYF.

V usage is TRBV24-1 and J usage is TRBJ2-1; perhaps TRBD2 as D (6 bases). The CDR3 sequence is 16 residues long. The germline V and J ends were trimmed by 4 bases and 5 bases, with 17 bases remaining between them. The germline CDR1 and CDR2 sequences are KGHDR and SFDVKD. The CDR3 DNA reads as TGTGCCACCAGTGACCCCGGGGTTAGCGGAAACAATGAGCAGTTCTTC. Protein sequence: CATSDPGVSGNNEQFF.

This clone was counted only a few times. V and J are TRBV6-5 and TRBJ1-4; D may be TRBD1 (6 bases). Germline assignment: CDR1 MNHEY and CDR2 SVGAGI. CDR3 length equals 14 residues. V lost 9 bases, J lost 6 bases, and 17 bases lay in between. The DNA of the CDR3 is TGTGCCAGTTATCGCCGGGACAAAGATGAAAAACTGTTTTTT. It yields the protein CASYRRDKDEKLFF.

This clone was observed once. This chain uses TRBV28 with TRBJ1-1, with a tentative D call TRBD1 (6 bases). CDR3 length equals 17 residues. Trimming pared 2 bases from V and 2 bases from J, leaving 18 bases between. Germline CDR1 and CDR2: MDHEN and SYDVKM. The CDR3 protein is CASSLGGAAGSNTEAFF. The CDR3 nucleotides read TGTGCCAGCAGTTTAGGGGGGGCAGCGGGGTCCAACACTGAAGCTTTCTTT.

The chain is built from TRBV28 and TRBJ2-7; 10 positions agree with TRBD2. Germline values: CDR1 MDHEN, CDR2 SYDVKM. This CDR3 comprises 13 residues. The ends lost 9 bases at V and 6 bases at J; junction bases unmatched: 8. The CDR3 DNA follows: TGTGCCAGTCGATGGACTAGCGGAAGCGAGCAGTACTTC. It specifies CASRWTSGSEQYF.